These T cell receptor beta chains were read from a single sample in a study of cytomegalovirus exposure and HLA in healthy donors. Profiled with immunoSEQ multiplex PCR; TCRdb holds only in-frame clones, not every one. The sample has fewer than 200,000 clones; roughly 73% are singletons. Sequenced material: PBMCs. The receptors shown here come from a male donor in good health and CMV-seronegative. The CDR3 runs from the conserved cysteine through the conserved F or W. A D gene is named only where the DNA matches it firmly. Rows may omit the clone size; those that give it use once, few, many or a size class.

abundance	j_gene	len	d_gene	v_gene	CDR3aa	CDR3nt
.	TRBJ2-5	18	TRBD2	TRBV15	CATSRDRNSGANRETQYF	TGTGCCACCAGCAGAGATCGGAATAGCGGGGCGAATCGGGAGACCCAGTACTTC
.	TRBJ2-5	13	.	TRBV7-3	CASSSGREETQYF	TGTGCCAGCAGCTCGGGCAGGGAAGAGACCCAGTACTTC
.	TRBJ2-7	13	.	TRBV7-3	CASSVAGIGEQYF	TGTGCCAGCAGCGTGGCAGGGATTGGCGAGCAGTACTTC
.	TRBJ2-3	13	.	TRBV19	CASSIDRPGTQYF	TGTGCCAGTAGTATAGATCGACCGGGTACGCAGTATTTT
.	TRBJ2-7	13	.	TRBV4-2	CASSQELVHEQYF	TGTGCCAGCAGCCAAGAACTAGTCCACGAGCAGTACTTC
.	TRBJ2-3	16	TRBD2	TRBV7-9	CASSLWSSGRTDTQYF	TGTGCCAGCAGCTTATGGTCTAGCGGACGCACAGATACGCAGTATTTT
.	TRBJ2-3	16	TRBD2	TRBV6-1	CASSELAGESTDTQYF	TGTGCCAGCAGTGAGCTAGCGGGGGAGAGCACAGATACGCAGTATTTT
.	TRBJ2-1	13	TRBD2	TRBV27	CASRLAGGNEQFF	TGTGCCAGCCGACTAGCGGGGGGCAATGAGCAGTTCTTC
once	TRBJ2-7	14	TRBD1	TRBV5-1	CASSLGQGIGEQYF	TGCGCCAGCAGCCTCGGACAGGGTATAGGCGAGCAGTACTTC
.	TRBJ2-3	16	.	TRBV5-4	CASSYGGRGPTDTQYF	TGTGCCAGCAGCTATGGAGGGCGGGGGCCCACAGATACGCAGTATTTT
.	TRBJ2-1	11	.	TRBV7-2	CASSFGEEQFF	TGTGCCAGCAGCTTTGGGGAGGAGCAGTTCTTC
.	TRBJ1-4	14	.	TRBV6-6	CASIKSGTNEKLFF	TGTGCCAGCATCAAATCGGGAACTAATGAAAAACTGTTTTTT
.	TRBJ1-5	18	.	TRBV10-1	CASSDCGGYEGSNQPQHF	TGCGCCAGCAGTGATTGTGGGGGGTACGAAGGAAGCAATCAGCCCCAGCATTTT
once	TRBJ2-6	16	.	TRBV28	CASSPLGWSGANVLTF	TGTGCCAGCAGTCCGCTCGGGTGGTCTGGGGCCAACGTCCTGACTTTC
.	TRBJ1-1	13	.	TRBV6-1	CASRAGTYTEAFF	TGTGCCAGCAGGGCCGGGACATACACTGAAGCTTTCTTT
.	TRBJ2-7	13	TRBD1	TRBV7-7	CASSPNSGGEQYF	TGTGCCAGCAGCCCGAACTCAGGGGGCGAGCAGTACTTC
.	TRBJ2-5	17	TRBD2	TRBV9	CASRATFEREVEETQYF	TGTGCCAGCAGGGCCACCTTTGAGCGGGAGGTGGAAGAGACCCAGTACTTC
few	TRBJ2-5	16	TRBD2	TRBV15	CATSRTPRGDQETQYF	TGTGCCACCAGCAGAACCCCCCGGGGGGACCAAGAGACCCAGTACTTC
.	TRBJ2-7	14	TRBD1	TRBV9	CASSPGQRSYEQYF	TGTGCCAGCAGCCCGGGACAGCGCTCCTACGAGCAGTACTTC
.	TRBJ1-5	13	TRBD1	TRBV7-8	CASSRQGRQPQHF	TGTGCCAGCAGCCGACAGGGGAGACAGCCCCAGCATTTT
.	TRBJ1-1	13	.	TRBV30	CAWDREGLTEAFF	TGTGCCTGGGATAGGGAGGGACTAACTGAAGCTTTCTTT
few	TRBJ2-2	13	.	TRBV6-1	CASSLPVTGELFF	TGTGCCAGCAGTTTGCCGGTCACCGGGGAGCTGTTTTTT
once	TRBJ2-7	12	.	TRBV6-5	CASSIKYGEQYF	TGTGCCAGCAGTATTAAGTACGGGGAGCAGTACTTC
few	TRBJ1-1	12	.	TRBV5-6	CASSFGWTEAFF	TGTGCCAGCAGCTTCGGGTGGACTGAAGCTTTCTTT
.	TRBJ1-5	12	.	TRBV15	CATSRSDQPQHF	TGTGCCACCAGCAGATCTGATCAGCCCCAGCATTTT
.	TRBJ1-3	16	TRBD1	TRBV15	CATSRGDRIPGNTIYF	TGTGCCACCAGCAGGGGGGACAGGATCCCTGGAAACACCATATATTTT
.	TRBJ1-5	15	.	TRBV2	CASSYQSNSNQPQHF	TGTGCCAGCAGTTATCAGTCGAATAGCAATCAGCCCCAGCATTTT
.	TRBJ1-1	14	.	TRBV27	CASSLGPENTEAFF	TGTGCCAGCAGTTTGGGCCCAGAGAACACTGAAGCTTTCTTT
.	TRBJ2-1	15	.	TRBV9	CASSPNSQAYNEQFF	TGTGCCAGCAGTCCCAATTCCCAGGCCTACAATGAGCAGTTCTTC
few	TRBJ2-7	14	.	TRBV28	CASSSPSDPYEQYF	TGTGCCAGCAGTTCGCCTAGCGATCCTTACGAGCAGTACTTC
few	TRBJ1-2	14	TRBD1	TRBV5-5	CASSSGEGAWGYTF	TGTGCCAGCAGCTCCGGAGAGGGGGCTTGGGGCTACACCTTC
.	TRBJ2-6	18	.	TRBV4-2	CASSQVLSRASGANVLTF	TGTGCCAGCAGCCAAGTACTCTCCAGGGCCTCTGGGGCCAACGTCCTGACTTTC
.	TRBJ2-1	17	.	TRBV7-9	CASSLVWIAESYNEQFF	TGTGCCAGCAGCTTAGTTTGGATCGCGGAATCCTACAATGAGCAGTTCTTC
.	TRBJ2-2	14	.	TRBV7-3	CASSPQGDPGELFF	TGTGCCAGCAGCCCCCAAGGGGATCCCGGGGAGCTGTTTTTT
.	TRBJ1-4	16	TRBD1	TRBV14	CASSPTLGQGGEKLFF	TGTGCCAGCAGCCCAACCCTAGGACAGGGGGGTGAAAAACTGTTTTTT
.	TRBJ1-1	15	TRBD1	TRBV9	CASSGTGTANTEAFF	TGTGCCAGCAGCGGCACCGGGACAGCGAACACTGAAGCTTTCTTT
.	TRBJ1-3	12	.	TRBV5-4	CASSSHGNTIYF	TGTGCCAGCAGCTCCCATGGAAACACCATATATTTT
.	TRBJ1-1	12	.	TRBV5-6	CASSSLGGIPFF	TGTGCCAGCAGCTCACTCGGGGGGATTCCTTTCTTT
.	TRBJ1-5	16	TRBD1	TRBV27	CASSSSGQWSNQPQHF	TGTGCCAGCAGTTCCTCGGGACAGTGGAGCAATCAGCCCCAGCATTTT
.	TRBJ2-1	13	.	TRBV7-7	CASSLRGSNEQFF	TGTGCCAGCAGCTTACGGGGTTCCAATGAGCAGTTCTTC
.	TRBJ2-1	14	.	TRBV27	CASSLQGVYNEQFF	TGTGCCAGCAGTCTCCAAGGGGTCTACAATGAGCAGTTCTTC
.	TRBJ2-1	19	TRBD2	TRBV7-6	CASSQRGASGGPTTMTQFF	TGTGCCAGCAGCCAAAGGGGGGCTAGCGGGGGGCCTACTACAATGACGCAGTTCTTC
.	TRBJ2-1	15	.	TRBV11-2	CASSSMADSYNEQFF	TGTGCCAGCAGCTCCATGGCGGACTCCTACAATGAGCAGTTCTTC
.	TRBJ1-2	13	.	TRBV7-8	CASSLAREHGYTF	TGTGCCAGCAGCTTAGCGCGGGAGCATGGCTACACCTTC
few	TRBJ2-1	16	.	TRBV4-2	CASSQDVTIPQNEQFF	TGTGCCAGCAGCCAAGATGTGACTATACCGCAGAATGAGCAGTTCTTC
.	TRBJ1-2	15	.	TRBV5-5	CASSFGRTTFYGYTF	TGTGCCAGCAGTTTCGGACGGACTACTTTCTATGGCTACACCTTC
.	TRBJ1-3	16	TRBD1	TRBV4-1	CASSPSGTGRGNTIYF	TGCGCCAGCAGCCCGTCCGGGACAGGTCGAGGAAACACCATATATTTT
.	TRBJ1-5	15	TRBD1	TRBV27	CASSPGTGGRQPQHF	TGTGCCAGCAGTCCTGGAACAGGGGGGAGACAGCCCCAGCATTTT
once	TRBJ2-7	14	TRBD1	TRBV6-1	CASMTGGDTYEQYF	TGTGCCAGCATGACAGGGGGAGATACCTACGAGCAGTACTTC
.	TRBJ2-7	15	TRBD2	TRBV27	CASSLGREGFSEQYF	TGTGCCAGCAGTTTAGGGCGGGAGGGGTTTAGCGAGCAGTACTTC
once	TRBJ2-3	17	TRBD1	TRBV10-3	CAISEKGVNRGADTQYF	TGTGCCATCAGTGAGAAAGGTGTGAACAGGGGAGCCGATACGCAGTATTTT
.	TRBJ1-6	13	.	TRBV19	CATRDSYNSPLHF	TGTGCGACGAGGGACTCCTATAATTCACCCCTCCACTTT
.	TRBJ1-1	14	.	TRBV28	CASSIGGLDRLAFF	TGTGCCAGCAGTATTGGGGGCCTTGATCGATTGGCTTTCTTT
once	TRBJ2-2	14	.	TRBV28	CASSLGQGTGELFF	TGTGCCAGCAGTTTGGGGCAGGGCACCGGGGAGCTGTTTTTT
.	TRBJ2-6	15	.	TRBV27	CASSLTDSGANVLTF	TGTGCCAGCAGTTTGACAGACTCTGGGGCCAACGTCCTGACTTTC
.	TRBJ2-2	16	TRBD1	TRBV25-1	CASKKPGTGGGGELFF	TGTGCCAGCAAGAAACCCGGGACAGGGGGCGGCGGGGAGCTGTTTTTT
.	TRBJ1-2	14	.	TRBV6-1	CASSEADRGYGYTF	TGTGCCAGCAGTGAAGCGGATCGGGGCTATGGCTACACCTTC
.	TRBJ2-4	15	.	TRBV6-5	CASSLDRPGKNIQYF	TGTGCCAGCAGCCTAGACAGGCCAGGAAAAAACATTCAGTACTTC
few	TRBJ1-5	17	TRBD1	TRBV28	CASSSPWTGASNQPQHF	TGTGCCAGCAGTTCCCCCTGGACAGGGGCTTCCAATCAGCCCCAGCATTTT